The sequence of this T cell receptor beta chain was determined in a study of T-cell memory formation after mild COVID-19 (TCRdb year 2021). Concerning the study at large: TCR sequence clusters from the two donors were largely donor specific. Two young, previously healthy adult volunteers, one female and one male, were included in the cohort. In a couple of donors, T-cell clones that expanded and contracted after mild COVID-19 were followed by sequencing TCRalpha and TCRbeta repertoires longitudinally. The study at large found these results: The detection of some responding clones in pre-infection memory suggests that pre-existing cross-reactive memory T cells joined the SARS-CoV-2 response. Contracting CD4+ clones appeared mostly in the CM and EM memory subsets, whereas CD8+ clones were enriched in EMRA. Clones that contracted from day 15 to 85 showed balanced CD4/CD8 phenotypes, whereas a second wave of clones that expanded from day 15 to 37 leaned towards CD4+. The study covered only a couple of mild cases, and larger cohorts including severe cases with pre-infection samples were considered necessary. The second-wave clones that peaked on day 37 were not confirmed to be SARS-CoV-2 specific.

Ficoll-Paque density gradient centrifugation was used to isolate PBMCs. Sequencer: Illumina NovaSeq 6000. TCRalpha and TCRbeta cDNA libraries were built by 5'RACE with constant-segment primers, adding sample barcodes and unique molecular identifiers. RNA was extracted from every sample with Trizol reagent. Library amplification was performed in two PCR steps, and a second sample barcode and Illumina TruSeq adapters were introduced in the second step. Sequencing of libraries was performed on an Illumina NovaSeq with 2 x 150 bp paired-end reads. On the study's bioinformatics: With migec v1.2.7, reads were demultiplexed and then collapsed into UMI-guided consensus sequences. With mixcr v2.1.11, UMI consensuses were aligned to TRA and TRB V and J templates and assembled into clonotypes. A clonotype was counted as expanded or contracted only if both edgeR and NoisET called the change significant, with noise models trained on biological replicates. edgeR calls used a false discovery rate-adjusted p below 0.01 and a log2 fold-change threshold of 1. As an exploratory analysis of dynamics, max-normalized trajectories of the 1000 most abundant clonotypes were examined by PCA with hierarchical clustering. Each responding clone was given a CD4 or CD8 phenotype based on the CD4+ and CD8+ repertoires, which had been sequenced separately. TCRdb trimmed public reads at Q25 via fastp, called clones via MiXCR and kept in-frame beta chains. Each CDR3 protein appears once, grouped with its most common genes and DNA. The V and J calls follow TCRdb's processing rather than the paper's. In all, the sample holds hundreds of thousands of distinct CDR3 sequences, and roughly a fifth of those were seen once. About 8.7% of the sample is taken by the ten largest.

About this clonotype: This clone's antigen is unknown. No base quality information exists; no much larger clone differs at one position.

V and J are truncated by 1 base and 3 bases respectively, leaving an intervening sequence of 10 bases. The CDR3 holds 15 amino acids from the cysteine to the phenylalanine. The retained sequence is limited to the CDR3, 45 bases, with the frame set at the first base. The sequenced sample consisted of PBMCs or a T cell subset sorted from them (not recorded which). The clonotype comes from an adult woman who had mild COVID-19 (a few samples of this study predate the infection). The sample titles of this study are shuffled in the database, so cell type and time point are left out; the donor was told from shared clones. The rearrangement joined TRBV12-3 or TRBV12-4 to TRBJ1-3, and the D gene may be TRBD1, 6 bases matching. For the CDR3, the sequence is CASSLEGGVGNTIYF. The nucleotide sequence reads as follows: TGTGCCAGCAGTTTAGAAGGGGGGGTTGGAAACACCATATATTTT.